These 30 T cell receptor beta chains share one sample of origin, sequenced in a study of glioma-infiltrating T cells. TCR alpha and beta CDR3 regions were amplified from RNA using iRepertoire nested multiplex PCR. TCRdb re-derived calls from the multiplex PCR reads in MiXCR, one entry per CDR3 protein. The sample has approximately 400,000 distinct CDR3 sequences, around 45% seen once; the top ten hold around 11%. Sequencing used glioma tissue, nonneoplastic brain tissue, or PBMCs (not recorded which). The receptors come from a human donor with low-grade glioma or glioblastoma, undergoing nonglioma brain surgery, or in good health (not recorded which).

The CDR3 protein is CASIRGLTGDYGYTF. Written as DNA, the CDR3 is TGTGCCAGTATCCGGGGGCTGACAGGGGACTATGGCTACACCTTC. The rearrangement links TRBV19 to TRBJ1-2; 8 nucleotides line up with TRBD1. Germline V CDR1 and CDR2: LNHDA, SQIVND (reference sequence). Trimming cost V 7 bases and J 3 bases; bases outside gene matches: 10. The CDR3 has 15 amino acids.

The rearrangement links TRBV18 to TRBJ1-5, with a possible D match to TRBD1 (6 bases). The CDR3 contains 15 residues. V lost 2 bases to trimming and J lost 4 bases, with 12 bases between them. Germline V lookup: CDR1 KGHSH, CDR2 LQKENI. The CDR3 reads CASSPNWGRNQPQHF. In DNA, the CDR3 is TGTGCCAGCTCACCAAACTGGGGGCGGAATCAGCCCCAGCATTTT.

This rearrangement joins TRBV28 to TRBJ2-7; D remains ambiguous. CDR3 length: 14 residues. Between the trimmed V and J ends, which lost 7 bases and 0 bases, there was a span of 13 bases. Per germline, CDR1 MDHEN and CDR2 SYDVKM. The CDR3 nucleotides are TGTGCCAGCACCTTACAAGAAACCTCCTACGAGCAGTACTTC. Translation gives CASTLQETSYEQYF.

Of note for this clonotype: Without the conserved terminal phenylalanine or tryptophan, this CDR3 likely stems from a read error. The chain couples TRBV20-1 to TRBJ1-2, with TRBD1 matching 8 bases. The CDR3 is 15 residues long. The ends lost 0 bases at V and 7 bases at J; junction bases unmatched: 10. Germline CDR1 reads DFQATT; CDR2 reads SNEGSKA (reference sequence). The CDR3 DNA is TGCAGTGCTAGAGATAGGTCAGGGGGCGAGGCTGGCTACACCTCC. Amino acids: CSARDRSGGEAGYTS.

This rearrangement joins TRBV9 to TRBJ1-3, with D unclear. Germline V CDR1 and CDR2: SGDLS, YYNGEE. Trimming removed 1 base from V and 0 bases from J, with 5 bases in between. The CDR3 has 14 amino acids. The CDR3 DNA follows: TGTGCCAGCAGCGTACGGTCCTCTGGAAACACCATATATTTT. Translation: CASSVRSSGNTIYF.

In its sample, this clonotype was seen a few times. The V gene is TRBV7-9, the J gene TRBJ1-1; the D is unclear. The V gene lost 6 bases and the J gene lost 8 bases, with 10 bases spanning the gap. CDR1 and CDR2 (germline): SEHNR, FQNEAQ (reference sequence). CDR3 length equals 11 residues. CDR3 DNA: TGTGCCAGCAGTCAAGGCCAAGAAGCTTTCTTT. Protein product: CASSQGQEAFF.

The chain recombines TRBV4-1 with TRBJ1-1, with 7 bases identical to TRBD1. Germline V gene sequence: CDR1 MGHRA, CDR2 YSYEKL. The ends lost 3 bases at V and 3 bases at J; junction bases unmatched: 7. The CDR3 totals 15 residues. CDR3 in amino acids: CASSHRKTGDTEAFF. DNA for the CDR3: TGCGCCAGCAGCCACCGGAAAACAGGGGACACTGAAGCTTTCTTT.

In its sample, this clonotype was seen many times. This chain joins TRBV27 and TRBJ2-7; 9 nucleotides match TRBD1. Germline V CDR1 and CDR2: MNHEY, SMNVEV (reference sequence). The CDR3 runs to 14 residues. The V gene end was trimmed by 6 bases and the J gene end by 4 bases; junction bases not matched to a gene: 7. CDR3 sequence: CASRRDRDSYEQYF. The CDR3 bases are TGTGCCAGCAGACGGGACAGGGACTCGTACGAGCAGTACTTC.

This clonotype was seen only a few times. The CDR3: CASSLAIRRGNTIYF. In nucleotides, the CDR3 is TGTGCCAGCAGCTTAGCAATACGCCGGGGAAACACCATATATTTT. This sequence joins TRBV7-4 and TRBJ1-3; no firm D call. CDR3 length: 15 amino acids. V gave up 0 bases and J gave up 4 bases, with 10 bases separating them. CDR1 is SGHVT and CDR2 is SQSDAQ in the germline V gene.

This clonotype was seen only a few times. CDR3 DNA: TGTGCCACCAGTGATTGGGGAGCGTTAAGCGATGAGCAGTTCTTC. Translated: CATSDWGALSDEQFF. The chain recombines TRBV24-1 with TRBJ2-1, with D perhaps TRBD2 (5 bases). V was cut by 2 bases and J by 8 bases, with 15 bases left in between. The CDR3 runs 15 residues. The germline gives CDR1 KGHDR, CDR2 SFDVKD.

This clonotype was observed a few times. The V gene is TRBV20-1, the J gene TRBJ1-1; 7 nucleotides line up with TRBD1. V lost 0 bases and J lost 5; bases outside the gene matches: 12. This CDR3 region has 16 residues. Germline CDR1 is DFQATT and CDR2 is SNEGSKA (reference sequence). The DNA of the CDR3 is TGCAGTGCTAGAGATGGCCGCAGGGGGTCGAGAACTGAAGCTTTCTTT. It encodes CSARDGRRGSRTEAFF.

This chain uses TRBV20-1 with TRBJ2-1; D not certain. V was trimmed by 2 bases and J by 6 bases, leaving 8 bases between them. The CDR3 covers 12 residues. The germline V gene has CDR1 DFQATT and CDR2 SNEGSKA (reference sequence). CDR3: CSARKISNEQFF. The CDR3 nucleotides read TGCAGTGCTAGAAAGATTTCCAATGAGCAGTTCTTC.

The chain combines TRBV6-4 with TRBJ1-2; D perhaps matches TRBD1 (5 bases). This CDR3 is 16 amino acids long. Germline V gene data show CDR1 as MRHNA and CDR2 as SNTAGT. Trimming removed 0 bases from V and 3 bases from J, with 14 bases in between. CDR3 in DNA: TGTGCCAGCAGTGACTCACCGGGGCGGCGTGACTATGGCTACACCTTC. It translates to CASSDSPGRRDYGYTF.

A note on this clonotype: A much bigger clone sits one base away, suggesting this may be a read error. This chain links TRBV20-1 with TRBJ2-1; no clear D. V was pared by 0 bases and J by 5 bases, with 8 bases between. The CDR3 is 13 residues long. Germline loops: CDR1 DFQATT, CDR2 SNEGSKA (reference sequence). The chain's CDR3 is CSAREVHDNEQFF. CDR3 in DNA: TGCAGTGCTAGAGAGGTCCACGACAATGAGCAGTTCTTC.

The rearrangement joins TRBV20-1 to TRBJ2-7; D not certain. There are 12 residues in the CDR3. The germline gives CDR1 DFQATT, CDR2 SNEGSKA (reference sequence). Deletions cut 3 bases from V and 5 bases from J, with 11 bases between. The CDR3 DNA follows: TGCAGTGCTAGCCAAGTACACAACGAGCAGTACTTC. Residues: CSASQVHNEQYF.

Concerning this clonotype: A read error may be the cause here, since a much bigger clone is one base away. The genes are TRBV20-1 and TRBJ2-7; maybe TRBD2 (5 bases). The CDR3 is 12 amino acids. The germline V gene has CDR1 DFQATT and CDR2 SNEGSKA (reference sequence). Trimming stripped 8 bases from V and 3 bases from J, with 14 bases between. The CDR3 region is CSTHREYYEQYF. CDR3 nucleotide sequence: TGCAGTACACACCGGGAATACTACGAGCAGTACTTC.

Worth noting for this clonotype: This may arise from a read error, as a much more abundant clone is one base away. V gene TRBV6-1 combines with J gene TRBJ2-1; D may correspond to TRBD1 or TRBD2 (5 bases each). The CDR3 has 15 amino acids. CDR1 is MNHNS and CDR2 is SASEGT in the germline V gene. Deletions cut 8 bases from V and 3 bases from J, with 17 bases between. This CDR3 is CASGVGAANYNEQFF. In nucleotides, the CDR3 is TGTGCCAGCGGGGTCGGGGCAGCCAACTACAATGAGCAGTTCTTC.

Ten or more counts support this clonotype. The V gene is TRBV20-1, the J gene TRBJ1-1; no reliable D call. Looked up from germline, CDR1 is DFQATT and CDR2 is SNEGSKA (reference sequence). The CDR3 spans 16 residues. V dropped 0 bases and J dropped 1 base, with 15 bases sitting between them. CDR3 loop: CSARDRRTWGNTEAFF. CDR3 coding DNA: TGCAGTGCTAGAGATCGTAGGACTTGGGGGAACACTGAAGCTTTCTTT.

The V and J genes are TRBV19 and TRBJ2-1; 10 positions match TRBD1. Per the germline V gene, CDR1 is LNHDA and CDR2 is SQIVND (reference sequence). CDR3 length: 15 residues. J gave up 8 bases and V 7 bases, and 11 bases lay outside the gene matches. CDR3 sequence reads: CASIKETGGAYEQFF. CDR3 bases: TGTGCCAGTATAAAAGAGACAGGGGGCGCGTATGAGCAGTTCTTC.

Details on this clonotype: The conserved closing phenylalanine or tryptophan is absent in this CDR3, likely reflecting a read error. The chain employs TRBV15 and TRBJ2-6; the D is unclear. This CDR3 has 16 residues. With 0 bases removed from V and 0 bases from J, the gap between germline ends came to 6 bases. Germline V CDR1 and CDR2: LNHNV, YYDKDF (reference sequence). CDR3 amino acids: CATSREVFSGANVLTY. The CDR3 DNA reads as TGTGCCACCAGCAGAGAGGTGTTCTCTGGGGCCAACGTCCTGACTTAC.

V usage is TRBV12-3 or TRBV12-4 and J usage is TRBJ2-3; 10 bases are shared with TRBD2. There are 20 residues in the CDR3. V was clipped by 5 bases and J by 10 bases; unmatched bases: 27. The CDR3 DNA reads TGTGCCAGCAGTCCCCACGCGGGACTAGCGCCCCGACAGAAACATGGTCCGCAGTATTTT. Protein product: CASSPHAGLAPRQKHGPQYF.

This clonotype was detected ten times or more. The V gene is TRBV6-2 or TRBV6-3, the J gene TRBJ1-5; TRBD1 might be the D (6 bases). The CDR3 consists of 14 residues. Germline V CDR1 and CDR2: MNHEY, SVGEGT. V was pared by 7 bases and J by 3 bases, with 13 bases between. This CDR3 is CASTDRSSNQPQHF. In DNA, the CDR3 is TGTGCCAGCACAGACAGGAGTTCCAATCAGCCCCAGCATTTT.

To note about this clonotype: A read error is possible here, since a much larger clone lies one base away. The genes are TRBV6-1 and TRBJ2-1, with D tentatively TRBD2 (5 bases). CDR3 size: 14 residues. Trimming pared 7 bases from V and 5 bases from J, leaving 15 bases between. Germline CDR1 is MNHNS and CDR2 is SASEGT. CDR3 DNA: TGTGCCAGCATATTAGCGAGAGGAGACAATGAGCAGTTCTTC. Amino acids: CASILARGDNEQFF.

This clonotype was detected once. This may be a read error: a much more frequent sequence differs by one nucleotide. This chain links TRBV27 with TRBJ2-5; 7 bases agree with TRBD2. CDR1 is MNHEY and CDR2 is SMNVEV in the germline V gene (reference sequence). The CDR3 spans 15 residues. The ends lost 5 bases at V and 6 bases at J; junction bases unmatched: 12. The chain's CDR3 is CASSPLAGERQTQYF. CDR3 in DNA: TGTGCCAGCAGTCCCCTGGCGGGGGAAAGACAGACCCAGTACTTC.

In this sample, this clonotype turned up many times. This sequence joins TRBV20-1 and TRBJ1-1, with a tentative D call TRBD1 (6 bases). CDR3 size: 13 residues. The germline V gene encodes CDR1 DFQATT and CDR2 SNEGSKA (reference sequence). Trimming stripped 6 bases from V and 0 bases from J, with 11 bases between. The chain's CDR3 is CSALTGVNTEAFF. The CDR3 region has the DNA TGCAGTGCCCTGACAGGCGTGAACACTGAAGCTTTCTTT.

This clonotype was seen more than once but under ten times. The gene calls are TRBV4-2 and TRBJ1-6; D ambiguous. The CDR3 contains 16 residues. The V and J ends lost 1 base and 1 base respectively, with 8 bases between them. Germline V gene lookup returns CDR1 LGHNA and CDR2 YNFKEQ. The DNA for the CDR3 is TGTGCCAGCAGCCAAGCAATGCGGTCCTATAATTCACCCCTCCACTTT. It encodes CASSQAMRSYNSPLHF.

In this sample, this clonotype turned up a few times. The V gene is TRBV20-1, the J gene TRBJ2-1; no clear D. From germline, CDR1 is DFQATT and CDR2 SNEGSKA (reference sequence). The CDR3 has 11 residues. Trimming took 5 bases from V and 7 from J, leaving 9 bases between them. The CDR3 DNA follows: TGCAGTGCTCGTATTATGAATGAGCAGTTCTTC. It is translated as CSARIMNEQFF.

The chain couples TRBV7-9 to TRBJ2-3, with TRBD2 matching 7 bases. Germline-derived CDR1 and CDR2 are SEHNR and FQNEAQ (reference sequence). The CDR3 runs to 16 residues. The J segment lost 0 bases and the V segment lost 5 bases, leaving 8 bases of the junction unmatched. CDR3 in DNA: TGTGCCAGCAGCCCTCAGGGCGGGAGTAGCACAGATACGCAGTATTTT. Translated: CASSPQGGSSTDTQYF.

Worth noting for this clonotype: A much more abundant neighbour one base away suggests this may be a read error. The genes are TRBV6-2 or TRBV6-3 and TRBJ2-2; D gene uncertain. Looked up from germline, CDR1 is MNHEY and CDR2 is SVGEGT. The CDR3 totals 14 residues. As DNA, the CDR3 is TGTGCCAGCAGTTACGGACGGTACACCTGGGAGCTGTTTTTT. Residues: CASSYGRYTWELFF.

This clonotype was seen repeatedly, ten times or more. This sequence joins TRBV27 and TRBJ1-1; D might be TRBD1 (5 bases). The CDR3 sequence is 13 residues long. Germline CDR1 MNHEY, CDR2 SMNVEV (reference sequence). The V and J ends lost 2 bases and 4 bases respectively, with 8 bases between them. The CDR3 DNA is TGTGCCAGCAGTTTAAGGGGTGGCACTGAAGCTTTCTTT. It codes for CASSLRGGTEAFF.